These 17 T cell receptor beta chains were sequenced from one sample in a study of T cells in Graves' hyperthyroidism and ophthalmopathy. Amplification yielded TCR beta CDR3 regions, with RNA transcripts as the source. TCR CDR3 underwent first-round RT-PCR with the HTBI primer set. MiXCR, run by TCRdb on the multiplex PCR reads, gives a single entry per CDR3 protein. Here the sample spans hundreds of thousands of distinct CDR3 sequences, approximately 26% being singletons. Sequencing was carried out using blood. These receptor sequences come from a man between 35 and 55 years old with Graves' hyperthyroidism that later progressed to Graves' ophthalmopathy.

This clonotype was counted many times. V usage is TRBV11-1 and J usage is TRBJ2-2; D possibly corresponds to TRBD2 (6 bases). This CDR3 has 17 amino acids. Trimming cost V 1 base and J 4 bases, with 16 bases left between them. The germline gives CDR1 SGHAT, CDR2 FQDESV (reference sequence). CDR3 DNA sequence: TGTGCCAGCAGCTTAGGGGCCTTGGCGGGATTCACCGGGGAGCTGTTTTTT. It codes for CASSLGALAGFTGELFF.

This clonotype appeared many times. One end of the junction does not line up with germline, which may come from a read error. This chain links TRBV4-1 with TRBJ2-2, with 7 bases fitting TRBD2. The CDR3 consists of 16 residues. The germline V gene encodes CDR1 MGHRA and CDR2 YSYEKL. CDR3 sequence: CANSQVGGGDTGELFF. CDR3 DNA sequence: TGCGCCAACAGCCAAGTTGGGGGAGGGGACACCGGGGAGCTGTTTTTT.

This clonotype was found many times. The chain has TRBV27 and TRBJ2-3; 8 bases agree with TRBD2. CDR1 is MNHEY and CDR2 is SMNVEV in the germline V gene (reference sequence). After removal of 2 bases from V and 3 bases from J, the junction contained 4 bases not matched to a gene. The CDR3 contains 15 residues. The CDR3 is CASSLTGGLTDTQYF. As DNA, the CDR3 is TGTGCCAGCAGTTTAACGGGAGGGTTGACAGATACGCAGTATTTT.

The V and J genes are TRBV7-6 and TRBJ2-7; 11 nucleotides align to TRBD1. V was clipped by 1 base and J by 3 bases; unmatched bases: 2. CDR3 size: 15 residues. Germline V gene lookup returns CDR1 SGHVS and CDR2 FNYEAQ. The CDR3 loop reads CASSLGTGGNYEQYF. The CDR3, as DNA: TGTGCCAGCAGCTTAGGGACAGGGGGCAACTACGAGCAGTACTTC.

This clonotype was detected many times. This chain links TRBV2 with TRBJ2-2, with TRBD2 matching 13 bases. V lost 7 bases to trimming and J lost 5 bases; unmatched junction nucleotides: 4. The CDR3 contains 15 residues. In germline, CDR1 is SNHLY, CDR2 FYNNEI. CDR3 protein: CASNLGLAGTGELFF. DNA for the CDR3: TGTGCCAGCAACTTGGGACTAGCGGGAACCGGGGAGCTGTTTTTT.

In this sample, this clonotype turned up many times. V usage is TRBV6-5 and J usage is TRBJ2-2, with TRBD2 matching over 8 bases. V shed 4 bases and J 5 bases; nucleotides not matched to a gene: 6. This CDR3 comprises 15 residues. Per the germline V gene, CDR1 is MNHEY and CDR2 is SVGAGI. The CDR3: CASSSVSGTTGELFF. The CDR3 DNA reads TGTGCCAGCAGTTCGGTTAGCGGGACTACCGGGGAGCTGTTTTTT.

V is TRBV7-2 and J is TRBJ2-5; perhaps TRBD2 as D (6 bases). Trimming stripped 5 bases from V and 3 bases from J, with 13 bases between. There are 14 residues in the CDR3. From germline, CDR1 is SGHTA and CDR2 FQGNSA. CDR3 bases: TGTGCCAGCAGCCACGGGGGTTTGGAAGAGACCCAGTACTTC. Translated: CASSHGGLEETQYF.

This clonotype appeared many times. The chain is built from TRBV12-3 or TRBV12-4 and TRBJ2-6; the match to TRBD1 covers 7 bases. V lost 4 bases and J lost 9; bases outside the gene matches: 6. This CDR3 is 14 amino acids long. CDR3 amino acids: CASSYTGDVNVLTF. The CDR3 DNA reads TGTGCCAGCAGTTACACAGGGGACGTCAACGTCCTGACTTTC.

The table lists this clonotype with many counts. The chain employs TRBV6-1 and TRBJ1-2; no definite D call. Trimming stripped 5 bases from V and 7 bases from J, with 14 bases between. Germline loops: CDR1 MNHNS, CDR2 SASEGT. The CDR3 loop spans 13 amino acids. Here the CDR3 DNA reads TGTGCCAGCAGTCGAAGCCAGTTGGGTGGCTACACCTTC. It yields the protein CASSRSQLGGYTF.

This clonotype was seen ten or more times. The chain is built from TRBV6-1 and TRBJ2-7; perhaps D is TRBD1 or TRBD2 (5 bases each). The CDR3 has 15 amino acids. The V end was cut by 6 bases, the J end by 6 bases, with 21 bases between. In germline, CDR1 is MNHNS, CDR2 SASEGT. The CDR3 reads CASRDLFEGSLEQYF. For the CDR3, the DNA is TGTGCCAGCAGAGACCTCTTCGAGGGGAGCCTCGAGCAGTACTTC.

This chain connects TRBV6-2 or TRBV6-3 to TRBJ2-7, with TRBD2 matching 11 bases. Germline CDR1 and CDR2: MNHEY and SVGEGT. This CDR3 is built from 17 residues. The trim removed 6 bases at V and 2 bases at J, leaving 12 bases unmatched. The CDR3 nucleotides are TGTGCCAGCAGCCCCTCTCGGACTAGCGGGTCTCCCTACGAGCAGTACTTC. Encoded protein: CASSPSRTSGSPYEQYF.

Ten or more counts support this clonotype. This rearrangement joins TRBV5-1 to TRBJ2-5; 11 bases agree with TRBD1. The CDR3 runs 16 residues. Germline V gene lookup returns CDR1 SGHRS and CDR2 YFSETQ. V lost 0 bases to trimming and J lost 5 bases; unmatched junction nucleotides: 6. The CDR3: CASSLVGTGGMETQYF. CDR3 coding DNA: TGCGCCAGCAGCTTGGTCGGGACAGGGGGAATGGAGACCCAGTACTTC.

The V call is TRBV18, the J call TRBJ2-7; TRBD1 is a possible D gene (6 bases). This CDR3 comprises 15 residues. CDR1 is KGHSH, CDR2 LQKENI, per germline. V dropped 4 bases and J dropped 3 bases, with 16 bases sitting between them. The CDR3 loop reads CASSLSGQLFYEQYF. In DNA, the CDR3 is TGTGCCAGCTCACTCTCGGGACAATTATTCTACGAGCAGTACTTC.

This clonotype was picked up many times. V is TRBV5-1 and J is TRBJ2-2; D might be TRBD1 (5 bases). V was shortened by 5 bases and J by 1 base, with 9 bases between the two germline ends. There are 14 residues in the CDR3. Germline V gene sequence: CDR1 SGHRS, CDR2 YFSETQ. The CDR3 nucleotides read TGCGCCAGCAGTGGGCAGGGGAACACCGGGGAGCTGTTTTTT. Translation gives CASSGQGNTGELFF.

The sample holds many counts of this clonotype. The chain has TRBV6-5 and TRBJ1-5; D unresolved. The CDR3 has 14 amino acids. CDR1 is MNHEY and CDR2 is SVGAGI in the germline V gene. Trimming took off 3 bases at V and 5 bases at J, with 11 bases between the two ends. The CDR3 DNA follows: TGTGCCAGCAGTTATCCAGGAGATTATCAGCCCCAGCATTTT. This sequence encodes CASSYPGDYQPQHF.

This clonotype occurred many times. This chain connects TRBV27 to TRBJ1-2, with TRBD1 matching 8 bases. The CDR3 is 14 amino acids. V dropped 3 bases and J dropped 5; count of bases not matched to a gene: 5. Germline values: CDR1 MNHEY, CDR2 SMNVEV (reference sequence). The CDR3 DNA is TGTGCCAGCAGTTTCGGACAGGGACAATATGGCTACACCTTC. This gives the protein CASSFGQGQYGYTF.

This clonotype was picked up many times. The genes are TRBV3-1 and TRBJ2-2; 15 bases map to TRBD2. Looked up from germline, CDR1 is LGHDT and CDR2 is YNNKEL (reference sequence). V lost 5 bases, J lost 7 bases, and 5 bases stayed unmatched. The CDR3 runs 16 residues. Here the CDR3 reads CASSGLAGGPGGELFF. The CDR3 bases are TGTGCCAGCAGCGGACTAGCGGGAGGGCCCGGCGGGGAGCTGTTTTTT. The full variable domain, rest sourced from reference TRBV3-1 and TRBJ2-2, is DTAVSQTPKYLVTQMGNDKSIKCEQNLGHDTMYWYKQDSKKFLKIMFSYNNKELIINETVPNRFSPKSPDKAHLNLHINSLELGDSAVYFCASSGLAGGPGGELFFGEGSRLTVL.